This paragraph covers one T cell receptor (beta chain) sequence. This sample is drawn from a study of CD4 and CD8 cells across lung adenocarcinoma regions. Samples came from patients with localized non-small cell lung adenocarcinoma. One entry per CDR3 protein results from TCRdb running MiXCR on the PCR reads. The repertoire holds fewer than 20,000 distinct CDR3 sequences, with about half as singletons. V trimming: 2 bases; J trimming: 0 bases; junction bases outside the gene matches: 5. The CDR3 length is 16 residues. From germline, CDR1 is SGHVS and CDR2 FQNEAQ. The sequence was collected from a female donor with lung adenocarcinoma. The CD4 and CD8 labels of this study may be unreliable. This chain links TRBV7-8 with TRBJ2-3, with 7 bases that match TRBD2. Sequencing input: CD8+ T cells from the center of a lung tumor. CDR3 nucleotide sequence: TGTGCCAGCAGCTTAAAGCGGCGGGGGAGCACAGATACGCAGTATTTT. Protein sequence: CASSLKRRGSTDTQYF.